This T cell receptor (beta chain) was captured by sequencing in a study of blood T cell repertoires in COVID-19. Overall study: Sources were T cells, B-cell-depleted T cells, or PBMCs; the material itself was cDNA or gDNA.

In the authors' methods: Amplification from reference gene primers served as the basis for estimated nucleated cell counts. Assay: immunoSEQ multiplex PCR; the TCRdb copy retains only in-frame clones and omits some. V and J calls and clone size follow that table, whereas D and trimming were derived from the DNA. The top ten clones hold roughly 0.92% of a sample with a few hundred thousand clones, approximately 91% of them seen once. V lost 1 base to trimming and J lost 1 base, with 10 bases between them. CDR1 LNHNV and CDR2 YYDKDF come from the germline V gene (reference sequence). This CDR3 has 15 residues.

The gene calls are TRBV15 and TRBJ1-1; possibly TRBD1 for D (5 bases). The sequencing input was peripheral blood. The origin of this receptor is a woman aged 40 to 50 who had recovered from COVID-19. CDR3 sequence: CATSRGVDRNTEAFF. CDR3 DNA sequence: TGTGCCACCAGCAGAGGCGTTGACAGGAACACTGAAGCTTTCTTT. The whole variable domain, filled in from reference TRBV15 and TRBJ1-1, reads DAMVIQNPRYQVTQFGKPVTLSCSQTLNHNVMYWYQQKSSQAPKLLFHYYDKDFNNEADTPDNFQSRRPNTSFCFLDIRSPGLGDTAMYLCATSRGVDRNTEAFFGQGTRLTVV.